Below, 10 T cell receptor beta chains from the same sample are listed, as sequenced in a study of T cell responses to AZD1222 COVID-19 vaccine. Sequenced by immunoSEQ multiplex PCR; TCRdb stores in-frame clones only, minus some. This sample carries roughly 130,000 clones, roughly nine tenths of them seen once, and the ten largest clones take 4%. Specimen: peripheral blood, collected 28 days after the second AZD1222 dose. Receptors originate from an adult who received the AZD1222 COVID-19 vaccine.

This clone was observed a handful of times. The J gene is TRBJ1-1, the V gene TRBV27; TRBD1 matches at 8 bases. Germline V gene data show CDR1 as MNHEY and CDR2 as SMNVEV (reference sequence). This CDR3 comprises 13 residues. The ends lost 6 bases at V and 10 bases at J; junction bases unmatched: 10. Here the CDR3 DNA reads TGTGCCAGCAGAATAACTACAGGGGGGCGAGCTTTCTTT. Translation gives CASRITTGGRAFF.

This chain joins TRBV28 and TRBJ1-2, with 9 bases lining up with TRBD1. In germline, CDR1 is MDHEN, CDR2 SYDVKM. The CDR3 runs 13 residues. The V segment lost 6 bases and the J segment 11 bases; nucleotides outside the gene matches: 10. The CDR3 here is CASRFLGQGIYTF. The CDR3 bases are TGTGCCAGCAGATTTTTGGGACAGGGTATTTACACCTTC.

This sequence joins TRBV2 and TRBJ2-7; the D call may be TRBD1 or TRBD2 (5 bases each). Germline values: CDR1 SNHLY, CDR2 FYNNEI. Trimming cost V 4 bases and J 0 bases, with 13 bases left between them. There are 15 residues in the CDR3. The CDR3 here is CASSAAGGSSYEQYF. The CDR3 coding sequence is TGTGCCAGCAGTGCGGCTGGGGGTAGCTCCTACGAGCAGTACTTC. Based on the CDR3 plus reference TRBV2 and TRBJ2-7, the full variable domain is EPEVTQTPSHQVTQMGQEVILRCVPISNHLYFYWYRQILGQKVEFLVSFYNNEISEKSEIFDDQFSVERPDGSNFTLKIRSTKLEDSAMYFCASSAAGGSSYEQYFGPGTRLTVT.

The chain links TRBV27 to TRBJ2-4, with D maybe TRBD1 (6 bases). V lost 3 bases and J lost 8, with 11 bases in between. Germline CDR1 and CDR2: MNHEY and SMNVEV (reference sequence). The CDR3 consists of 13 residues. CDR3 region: CASSFRGQHIQYF. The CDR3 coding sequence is TGTGCCAGCAGTTTCAGGGGCCAGCACATTCAGTACTTC.

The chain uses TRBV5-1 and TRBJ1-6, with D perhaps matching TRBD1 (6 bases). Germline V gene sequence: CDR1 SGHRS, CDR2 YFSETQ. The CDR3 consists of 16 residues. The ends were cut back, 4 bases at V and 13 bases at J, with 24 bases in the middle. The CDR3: CASSEGPGTRRLPLHF. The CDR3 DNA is TGCGCCAGCAGCGAAGGCCCCGGGACACGCCGTCTCCCCCTCCACTTT.

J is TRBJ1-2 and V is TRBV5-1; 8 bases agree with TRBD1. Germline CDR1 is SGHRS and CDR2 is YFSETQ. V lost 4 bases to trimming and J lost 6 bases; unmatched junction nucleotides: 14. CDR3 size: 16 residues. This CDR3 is CASSPGQGLESDGYTF. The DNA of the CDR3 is TGCGCCAGCAGCCCCGGACAGGGCTTAGAATCGGATGGCTACACCTTC.

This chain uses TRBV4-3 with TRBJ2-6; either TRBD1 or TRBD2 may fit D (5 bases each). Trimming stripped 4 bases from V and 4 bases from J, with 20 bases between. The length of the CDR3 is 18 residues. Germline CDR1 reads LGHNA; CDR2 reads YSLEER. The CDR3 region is CASSPRDGGFKGANVLTF. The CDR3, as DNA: TGCGCCAGCAGCCCCCGGGACGGAGGCTTCAAGGGGGCCAACGTCCTGACTTTC.

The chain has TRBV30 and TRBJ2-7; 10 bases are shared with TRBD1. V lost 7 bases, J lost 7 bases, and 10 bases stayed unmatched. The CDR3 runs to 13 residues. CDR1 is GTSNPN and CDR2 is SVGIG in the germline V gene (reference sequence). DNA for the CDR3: TGTGCCTTTAGCCGGGACAGGGGTCATGAGCAGTACTTC. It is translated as CAFSRDRGHEQYF.

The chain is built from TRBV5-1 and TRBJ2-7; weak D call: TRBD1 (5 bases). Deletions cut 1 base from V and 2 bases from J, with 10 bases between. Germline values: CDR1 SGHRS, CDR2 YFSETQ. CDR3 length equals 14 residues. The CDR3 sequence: CASSLHLGAYEQYF. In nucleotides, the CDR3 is TGCGCCAGCAGCTTGCATCTAGGGGCCTACGAGCAGTACTTC.

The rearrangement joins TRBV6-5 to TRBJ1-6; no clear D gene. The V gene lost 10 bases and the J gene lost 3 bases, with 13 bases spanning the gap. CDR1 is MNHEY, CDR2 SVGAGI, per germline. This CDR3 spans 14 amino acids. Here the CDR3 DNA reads TGTGCCACTTCAAGGGTTGTCTATAATTCACCCCTCCACTTT. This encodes CATSRVVYNSPLHF.